This T cell receptor beta chain stems from a study of T cell responses to AZD1222 COVID-19 vaccine. The study pooled second doses at about 4 or about 12 weeks. With respect to this clone: No antigen is known for it.

The study, taken as a whole, reports: Repertoires were obtained only post-peak T cell response. Seropositive AZD1222 recipients at baseline numbered only five or six. The donor cohort was predominantly white British with a female majority, and clonal diversity may have been underestimated.

TCRdb keeps only in-frame clones here, not all; method: immunoSEQ multiplex PCR. The sample records approximately 52,000 clones, 80% to 90% being singletons. Sequencing was performed on peripheral blood, taken 28 days after the second AZD1222 dose. The TCR sequence derives from an adult who received the AZD1222 COVID-19 vaccine.

CDR3 residues: CASSTAAGGGVDTQYF. CDR3 nucleotide sequence: TGTGCCAGCAGCACAGCAGCGGGAGGAGGGGTAGATACGCAGTATTTT. The chain has TRBV7-2 and TRBJ2-3; 9 nucleotides align to TRBD2. This CDR3 is 16 amino acids long. The junction had 11 bases not matched to a gene; V was cut back by 5 bases and J by 5 bases. Germline loops: CDR1 SGHTA, CDR2 FQGNSA.